This record looks at one T cell receptor beta chain sequence and its context. Its cognate antigen is unknown. This sample also contains other DNA sequences that code for the same CDR3. This sample was taken from a study of metastatic and nonmetastatic thyroid tumors. The overall study: Repertoires of blood and of tissue (tumor or nodule) from malignant and benign thyroid patients were compared. Study-wide findings and caveats: Malignant tumors reportedly showed significantly higher TCR beta diversity than benign nodules in both blood and tumor.

The germline CDR1 and CDR2 sequences are SNHLY and FYNNEI. This CDR3 spans 13 amino acids. Patients had received no treatment of any kind before thyroid surgery. How the authors handled the data: It was from CDR3 differences across clinicopathological groups that a distant-metastasis classifier for papillary thyroid cancer was built. TCRdb re-called the PCR reads with MiXCR. The V and J calls, along with clone size, are taken from TCRdb and not from the paper's own processing. The sample gives 25,000 to 30,000 clones, over 20% of which show up once; just over 14% is in the top ten. Sequencing was done on a sample of blood. The chain combines TRBV2 with TRBJ2-1; no reliable D call. The TCR sequence derives from a female donor with papillary thyroid cancer or a benign thyroid nodule (not recorded which). Some clones in this sample may be carry-over from other donors' samples. The CDR3 sequence: CAGMVGAYNEQFF. The CDR3 DNA is TGTGCTGGCATGGTGGGCGCCTACAATGAGCAGTTCTTC.